This T cell receptor (beta chain) was recorded in a study of cytomegalovirus exposure and HLA in healthy donors. Germline trimming cut 5 bases from V and 0 bases from J; bases unmatched to any gene: 0. The V gene's germline CDR1 is LGHNA and CDR2 YNFKEQ. The CDR3 length is 15 residues. The PCR made use of 60 Vbeta and 13 Jbeta primers. Assay: immunoSEQ multiplex PCR; the TCRdb copy retains only in-frame clones and omits some. The data include around 140,000 clones; the top ten clones carry around 1.5%. This TCR was sampled from a woman in her forties or fifties in good health and CMV-seronegative. Sequencing input: PBMCs. V is TRBV4-2 and J is TRBJ2-3; TRBD2 matches 12 bases. As DNA, the CDR3 is TGTGCCAGCAGCACTAGCGGGAGGAGCACAGATACGCAGTATTTT. This encodes CASSTSGRSTDTQYF.